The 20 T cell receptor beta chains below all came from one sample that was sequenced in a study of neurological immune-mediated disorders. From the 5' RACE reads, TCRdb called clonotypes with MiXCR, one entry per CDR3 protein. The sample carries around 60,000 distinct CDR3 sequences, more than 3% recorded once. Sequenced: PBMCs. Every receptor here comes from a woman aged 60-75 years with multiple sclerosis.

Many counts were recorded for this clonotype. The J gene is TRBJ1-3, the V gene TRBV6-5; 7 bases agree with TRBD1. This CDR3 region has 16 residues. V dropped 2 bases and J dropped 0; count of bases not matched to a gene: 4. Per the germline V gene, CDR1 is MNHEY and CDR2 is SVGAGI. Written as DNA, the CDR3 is TGTGCCAGCAGTTACGGAGGGACAGTCTCTGGAAACACCATATATTTT. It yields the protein CASSYGGTVSGNTIYF.

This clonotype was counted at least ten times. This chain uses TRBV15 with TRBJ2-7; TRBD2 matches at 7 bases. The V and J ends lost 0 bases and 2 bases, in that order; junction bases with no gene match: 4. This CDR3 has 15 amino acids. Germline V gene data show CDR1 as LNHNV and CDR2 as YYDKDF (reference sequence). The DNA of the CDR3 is TGTGCCACCAGCAGAGAGGGGGGAGGGACCTACGAGCAGTACTTC. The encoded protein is CATSREGGGTYEQYF.

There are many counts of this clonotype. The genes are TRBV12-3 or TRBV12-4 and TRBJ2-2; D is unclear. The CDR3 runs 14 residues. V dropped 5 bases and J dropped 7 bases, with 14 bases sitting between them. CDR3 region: CASSPRRTDGELFF. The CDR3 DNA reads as TGTGCCAGCAGTCCGAGACGGACCGACGGGGAGCTGTTTTTT.

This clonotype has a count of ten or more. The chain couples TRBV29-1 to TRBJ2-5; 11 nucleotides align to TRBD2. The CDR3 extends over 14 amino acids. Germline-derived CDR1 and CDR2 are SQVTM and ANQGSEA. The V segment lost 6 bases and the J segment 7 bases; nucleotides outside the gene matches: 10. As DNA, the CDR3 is TGCAGCGTGGGGACTAGCGGCGGGGCCGGGACCCAGTACTTC. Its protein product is CSVGTSGGAGTQYF. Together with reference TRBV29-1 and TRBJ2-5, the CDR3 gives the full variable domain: SAVISQKPSRDICQRGTSLTIQCQVDSQVTMMFWYRQQPGQSLTLIATANQGSEATYESGFVIDKFPISRPNLTFSTLTVSNMSPEDSSIYLCSVGTSGGAGTQYFGPGTRLLVL.

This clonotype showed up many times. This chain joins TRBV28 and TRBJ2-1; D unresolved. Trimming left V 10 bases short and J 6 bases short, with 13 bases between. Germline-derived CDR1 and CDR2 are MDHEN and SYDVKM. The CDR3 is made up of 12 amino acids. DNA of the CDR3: TGTGCCACCATGGGAATGGGCAATGAGCAGTTCTTC. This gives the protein CATMGMGNEQFF.

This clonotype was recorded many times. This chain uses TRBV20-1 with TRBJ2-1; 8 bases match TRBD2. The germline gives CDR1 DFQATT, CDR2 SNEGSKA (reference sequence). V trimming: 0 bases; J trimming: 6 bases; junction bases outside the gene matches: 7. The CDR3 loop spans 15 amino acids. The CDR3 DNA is TGCAGTGCTAGAGATCCCAGCGGGGGTAGCAATGAGCAGTTCTTC. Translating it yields CSARDPSGGSNEQFF.

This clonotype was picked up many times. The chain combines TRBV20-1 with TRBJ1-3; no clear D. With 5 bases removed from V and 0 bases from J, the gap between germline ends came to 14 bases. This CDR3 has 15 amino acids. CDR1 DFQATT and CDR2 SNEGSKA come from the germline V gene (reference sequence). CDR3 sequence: CSASLGPTSGNTIYF. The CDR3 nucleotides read TGCAGTGCTTCCTTAGGACCGACCTCTGGAAACACCATATATTTT.

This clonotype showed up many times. The DNA for the CDR3 is TGTGCCAGCCCTGGGGCGGGGGTGAGGGATGAGCAGTTCTTC. Its protein product is CASPGAGVRDEQFF. The chain carries TRBV6-1 and TRBJ2-1, with TRBD2 identical over 7 bases. The ends lost 8 bases at V and 8 bases at J; junction bases unmatched: 12. The CDR3 is 14 amino acids. Germline V gives CDR1 MNHNS, CDR2 SASEGT.

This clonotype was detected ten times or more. CDR3 sequence (DNA): TGTGCCAGCAGCTTAGGAGGACGGGCGAACACCGGGGAGCTGTTTTTT. Its protein product is CASSLGGRANTGELFF. The rearrangement joins TRBV7-8 to TRBJ2-2; D not resolved. Trimming took 1 base from V and 0 from J, leaving 9 bases between them. There are 16 residues in the CDR3. In germline, CDR1 is SGHVS, CDR2 FQNEAQ.

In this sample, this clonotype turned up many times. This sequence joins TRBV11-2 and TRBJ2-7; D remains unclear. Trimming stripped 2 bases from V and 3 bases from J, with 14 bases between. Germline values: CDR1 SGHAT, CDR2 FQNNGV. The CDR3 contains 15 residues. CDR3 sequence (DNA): TGTGCCAGCAGCTTATCTTATGTTCGGATCTACGAGCAGTACTTC. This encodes CASSLSYVRIYEQYF. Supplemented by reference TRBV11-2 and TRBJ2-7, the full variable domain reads EAGVAQSPRYKIIEKRQSVAFWCNPISGHATLYWYQQILGQGPKLLIQFQNNGVVDDSQLPKDRFSAERLKGVDSTLKIQPAKLEDSAVYLCASSLSYVRIYEQYFGPGTRLTVT.

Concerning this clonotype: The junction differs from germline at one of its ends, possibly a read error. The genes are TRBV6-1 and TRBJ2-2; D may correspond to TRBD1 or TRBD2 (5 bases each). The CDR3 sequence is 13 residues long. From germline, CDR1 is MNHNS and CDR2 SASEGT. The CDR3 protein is CASCRTSTGALFF. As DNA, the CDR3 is TGTGCCAGCTGTAGGACAAGCACCGGGGCGCTGTTTTTT.

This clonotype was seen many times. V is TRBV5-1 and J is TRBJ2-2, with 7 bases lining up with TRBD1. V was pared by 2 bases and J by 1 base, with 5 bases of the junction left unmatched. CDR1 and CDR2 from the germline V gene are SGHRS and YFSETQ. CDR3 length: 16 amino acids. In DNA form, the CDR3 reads TGCGCCAGCAGCTTTTTAGCAGGGGGGAACACCGGGGAGCTGTTTTTT. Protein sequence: CASSFLAGGNTGELFF. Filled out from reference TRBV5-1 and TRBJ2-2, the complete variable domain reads KAGVTQTPRYLIKTRGQQVTLSCSPISGHRSVSWYQQTPGQGLQFLFEYFSETQRNKGNFPGRFSGRQFSNSRSEMNVSTLELGDSALYLCASSFLAGGNTGELFFGEGSRLTVL.

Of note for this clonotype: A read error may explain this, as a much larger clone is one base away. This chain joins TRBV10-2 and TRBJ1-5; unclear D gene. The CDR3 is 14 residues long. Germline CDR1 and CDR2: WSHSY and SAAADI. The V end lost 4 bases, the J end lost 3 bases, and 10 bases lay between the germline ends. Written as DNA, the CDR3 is TGCGCCAGCAGTGCGAATAGGGTCAATCAGCCCCAGCATTTT. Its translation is CASSANRVNQPQHF.

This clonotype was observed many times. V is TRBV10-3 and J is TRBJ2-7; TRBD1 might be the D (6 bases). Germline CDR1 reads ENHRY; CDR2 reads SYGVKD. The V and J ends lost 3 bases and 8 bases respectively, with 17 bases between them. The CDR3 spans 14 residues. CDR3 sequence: CAISERTEDGKQYF. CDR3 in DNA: TGTGCCATCAGTGAAAGGACAGAGGACGGGAAGCAGTACTTC.

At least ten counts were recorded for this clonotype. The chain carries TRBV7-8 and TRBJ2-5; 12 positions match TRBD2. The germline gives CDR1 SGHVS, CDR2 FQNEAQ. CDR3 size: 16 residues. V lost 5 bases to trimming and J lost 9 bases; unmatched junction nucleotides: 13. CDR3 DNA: TGTGCCAGCAGCCAGGGACTAGCGGGTCTAAGGATGGCCCAGTACTTC. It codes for CASSQGLAGLRMAQYF.

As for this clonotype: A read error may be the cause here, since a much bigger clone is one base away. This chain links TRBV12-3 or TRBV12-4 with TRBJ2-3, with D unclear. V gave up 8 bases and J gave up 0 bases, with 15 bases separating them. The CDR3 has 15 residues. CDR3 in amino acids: CASAQVVLSTDTQYF. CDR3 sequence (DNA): TGTGCCAGCGCTCAAGTGGTGCTTAGCACAGATACGCAGTATTTT.

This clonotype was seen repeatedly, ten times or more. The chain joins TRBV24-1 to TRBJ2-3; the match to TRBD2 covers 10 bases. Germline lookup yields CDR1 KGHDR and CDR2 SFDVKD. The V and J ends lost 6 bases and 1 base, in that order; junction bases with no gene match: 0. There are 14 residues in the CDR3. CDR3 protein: CATSSGGGTDTQYF. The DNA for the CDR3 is TGTGCCACCAGTAGCGGGGGGGGCACAGATACGCAGTATTTT.

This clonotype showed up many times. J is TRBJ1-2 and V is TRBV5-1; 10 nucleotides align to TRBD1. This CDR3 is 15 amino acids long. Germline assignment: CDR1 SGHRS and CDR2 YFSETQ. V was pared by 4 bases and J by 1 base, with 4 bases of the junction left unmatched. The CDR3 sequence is CASSGGQGGNYGYTF. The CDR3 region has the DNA TGCGCCAGCAGCGGCGGACAGGGGGGTAACTATGGCTACACCTTC.

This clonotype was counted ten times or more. This chain's CDR3 is CASSAQGVTKTNPLYNEQFF. CDR3 nucleotides: TGTGCCAGCAGCGCCCAGGGGGTGACGAAAACCAACCCCCTCTACAATGAGCAGTTCTTC. The genes are TRBV14 and TRBJ2-1; 7 bases line up with TRBD1. Per the germline V gene, CDR1 is SGHDN and CDR2 is FVKESK. CDR3 length: 20 residues. Germline trimming cut 5 bases from V and 3 bases from J; bases unmatched to any gene: 22.

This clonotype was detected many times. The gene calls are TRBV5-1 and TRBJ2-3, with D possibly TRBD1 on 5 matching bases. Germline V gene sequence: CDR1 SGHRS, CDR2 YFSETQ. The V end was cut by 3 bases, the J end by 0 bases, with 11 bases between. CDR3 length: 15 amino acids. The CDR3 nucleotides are TGCGCCAGCAGCTCCAGACAGAGTAGCACAGATACGCAGTATTTT. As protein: CASSSRQSSTDTQYF.